This T cell receptor (beta chain) was sequenced for a study of cytomegalovirus exposure and HLA in healthy donors. This PCR relied on a set of 60 Vbeta primers and 13 Jbeta primers. Data came from immunoSEQ multiplex PCR; TCRdb stores just in-frame clones and leaves some out. The table includes over 100,000 clones, approximately 74% detected once. Germline CDR1 is SGHNT and CDR2 is YYREEE (reference sequence). CDR3 length: 12 amino acids. The ends were cut back, 4 bases at V and 7 bases at J, with 12 bases in the middle. Source material: PBMCs. This rearrangement joins TRBV5-4 to TRBJ2-7; D uncertain. The clonotype was recovered from a male donor in good health and CMV-seronegative. DNA for the CDR3: TGTGCCAGCAGCCCAAACATGAGGGAGCAGTACTTC. Encoded protein: CASSPNMREQYF.